This T cell receptor (beta chain) stems from a study of cytomegalovirus exposure and HLA in healthy donors. The CDR3 covers 14 residues. V trimming: 0 bases; J trimming: 9 bases; junction bases outside the gene matches: 3. Germline CDR1 LGHNA, CDR2 YSLEER. This clone was observed many times. Its matching antigen is unknown. Study outcomes and limitations: The likely explanation for a cluster of highly shared sequence variants was sequencing artifact.

PCR amplification relied on 60 Vbeta primers (plus 13 Jbeta primers). Profiling relied on immunoSEQ multiplex PCR, and the TCRdb table lists in-frame clones only, not all of them. The sample carries around 61,000 clones, roughly two thirds recorded once. Sequencing was carried out using PBMCs. J is TRBJ2-7 and V is TRBV4-3; 12 nucleotides agree with TRBD2. The origin of this receptor is a man aged 35 to 55 in good health and CMV-seropositive. As DNA, the CDR3 is TGCGCCAGCAGCCAAGATATGACTAGCGGGGGGCAGTACTTC. Residues: CASSQDMTSGGQYF.